Presented here are 7 T cell receptor beta chains from one specimen sequenced in a study of human T cells and chemical hapten exposure. TCRdb redid the calling of the RACE reads with MiXCR, one entry per CDR3 protein. The data contain roughly 150,000 distinct CDR3 sequences, 25% to 30% of them singletons. Documented time point: patch test 3, about 24 weeks after DPC sensitization. Treatment described: therapeutic diphenylcyclopropenone sensitization with weekly scalp DPC. The material sequenced was whole blood, taken in connection with sensitization to the hapten diphenylcyclopropenone (DPC). These receptors came from a woman under 30 with alopecia areata. Some clones in this sample may be carry-over from other donors' samples.

The CDR3 region is CASSFIGTSGIFYNEQFF. The CDR3 region has the DNA TGTGCCAGCAGCTTTATCGGGACTAGCGGGATTTTCTACAATGAGCAGTTCTTC. The chain combines TRBV11-2 with TRBJ2-1; 13 bases fit TRBD2. The V and J ends lost 3 bases and 3 bases, in that order; junction bases with no gene match: 8. There are 18 residues in the CDR3. Germline loops: CDR1 SGHAT, CDR2 FQNNGV.

The table lists this clonotype with many counts. The genes are TRBV9 and TRBJ2-7; 8 nucleotides align to TRBD1. CDR3 length: 15 residues. J was trimmed by 2 bases and V by 3 bases; bases with no gene match: 7. Germline V CDR1 and CDR2: SGDLS, YYNGEE. In DNA form, the CDR3 reads TGTGCCAGCAGCGCAAGGACAGGGTGGCCCTACGAGCAGTACTTC. Amino acid sequence: CASSARTGWPYEQYF.

The chain has TRBV4-1 and TRBJ1-1, with D perhaps matching TRBD1 (5 bases). In germline, CDR1 is MGHRA, CDR2 YSYEKL. V gave up 1 base and J gave up 1 base, with 13 bases separating them. CDR3 length: 16 amino acids. CDR3 sequence: CASSQVGGARNTEAFF. For the CDR3, the DNA is TGCGCCAGCAGCCAAGTTGGAGGGGCGCGGAACACTGAAGCTTTCTTT.

About this clonotype: One end of the junction fails to match germline, which may point to a read error. The chain recombines TRBV12-3 or TRBV12-4 with TRBJ2-2; D possibly corresponds to TRBD1 (6 bases). CDR3 length: 13 residues. The CDR3 region has the DNA TGTGCCCAACCAGGGGTCAACACCGGGGAGCCGTTTTTT. It yields the protein CAQPGVNTGEPFF.

The chain is built from TRBV3-1 and TRBJ2-5; a possible D gene is TRBD2 (6 bases). Germline values: CDR1 LGHDT, CDR2 YNNKEL (reference sequence). Trimming left V 4 bases short and J 0 bases short, with 12 bases between. There are 15 residues in the CDR3. CDR3 in amino acids: CASSLYGGDQETQYF. DNA of the CDR3: TGTGCCAGCAGCCTCTACGGGGGAGACCAAGAGACCCAGTACTTC.

This clonotype appeared many times. The V call is TRBV9, the J call TRBJ1-2; D remains unclear. The germline V gene has CDR1 SGDLS and CDR2 YYNGEE. This CDR3 is built from 14 residues. V was trimmed by 2 bases and J by 4 bases, leaving 12 bases between them. The CDR3, as DNA: TGTGCCAGCAGCGTTGGGAACTCGTTCTATGGCTACACCTTC. As protein: CASSVGNSFYGYTF.

This clonotype was picked up one time. The chain combines TRBV25-1 with TRBJ1-2; TRBD1 is a possible D gene (5 bases). Trimming shortened V by 4 bases and J by 7 bases, and 13 bases separated the two germline ends. Germline V gives CDR1 MGHDK, CDR2 SYGVNS. The CDR3 loop spans 13 amino acids. The CDR3 nucleotides read TGTGCCAGCAGTGCCCCCTCGCAGGGTGGCTACACCTTC. Amino acids: CASSAPSQGGYTF.